A selection of T cell receptor beta chains follows, all from one sample in a study of Ad26.COV2.S vaccination and SARS-CoV-2 variants. Assay used: immunoSEQ multiplex PCR; TCRdb lists only in-frame clones, some missing. The table has under 400,000 clones, 87% seen once. The sample was peripheral blood, taken in a trial of Ad26.COV2.S vaccine versus placebo. All receptors derive from a person between 18 and 59 years old who received the Ad26.COV2.S COVID-19 vaccine or a placebo. Both conserved end residues are part of each CDR3. Each record gives: J gene, clone size, V gene, D gene, CDR3 DNA, CDR3 protein. The D gene is left open where the match is weak. Size is omitted from some rows. Given values are once, few, many or a class for expanded clones.

j_call: TRBJ1-4
clone_size: .
v_call: TRBV19
d_call: .
cdr3_nt: TGTGCCAGTTCTAGGGCCAGGGCAACTAATGAAAAACTGTTTTTT
cdr3_aa: CASSRARATNEKLFF

j_call: TRBJ2-7
clone_size: once
v_call: TRBV7-9
d_call: TRBD2
cdr3_nt: TGTGCCAGCAGCTTAGGGGGACTAGCGGGGGAGCAGTACTTC
cdr3_aa: CASSLGGLAGEQYF

j_call: TRBJ2-6
clone_size: .
v_call: TRBV9
d_call: TRBD2
cdr3_nt: TGTGCCAGCAGCGTAGCTGGGGGAGGGTCTTGGAGCTCTGGGGCCAACGTCCTGACTTTC
cdr3_aa: CASSVAGGGSWSSGANVLTF

j_call: TRBJ1-1
clone_size: once
v_call: TRBV19
d_call: TRBD1
cdr3_nt: TGTGCCAGTAGCCTAGACAGGGAAGACACTGAAGCTTTCTTT
cdr3_aa: CASSLDREDTEAFF

j_call: TRBJ2-7
clone_size: .
v_call: TRBV5-1
d_call: .
cdr3_nt: TGCGCCAGCAGCTTGGCCGTTCAGGGTACCTCCTACGAGCAGTACTTC
cdr3_aa: CASSLAVQGTSYEQYF

j_call: TRBJ1-1
clone_size: .
v_call: TRBV25-1
d_call: .
cdr3_nt: TGTGCCAGCAGTCGGGGAGCGCGCGGTGAAGCTTTCTTT
cdr3_aa: CASSRGARGEAFF

j_call: TRBJ1-1
clone_size: .
v_call: TRBV7-3
d_call: .
cdr3_nt: TGTGCCAGCAGCTCAGGGGTAGGCACTGAAGCTTTCTTT
cdr3_aa: CASSSGVGTEAFF

j_call: TRBJ1-2
clone_size: .
v_call: TRBV4-1
d_call: .
cdr3_nt: TGCGCCAGCAGCCCGGGACCGCTGGAGGGCTACACCTTC
cdr3_aa: CASSPGPLEGYTF

j_call: TRBJ2-1
clone_size: .
v_call: TRBV18
d_call: TRBD2
cdr3_nt: TGTGCCAGCAGTAGCGGGGGGGTCTACAATGAGCAGTTCTTC
cdr3_aa: CASSSGGVYNEQFF

j_call: TRBJ2-6
clone_size: .
v_call: TRBV7-3
d_call: .
cdr3_nt: TGTGCCAGCAGCTTAACCGCTGGGGCCAACGTCCTGACTTTC
cdr3_aa: CASSLTAGANVLTF

j_call: TRBJ1-2
clone_size: .
v_call: TRBV27
d_call: .
cdr3_nt: TGTGCCAGCAGTTTATCGTGGGGGCATCGTATAGAGAACTATGGCTACACCTTC
cdr3_aa: CASSLSWGHRIENYGYTF

j_call: TRBJ1-2
clone_size: .
v_call: TRBV7-3
d_call: TRBD1
cdr3_nt: TGTGCCAGCAGCTTAAAGGGTGGACAGGGTGTTAGCTATGGCTACACCTTC
cdr3_aa: CASSLKGGQGVSYGYTF

j_call: TRBJ2-2
clone_size: .
v_call: TRBV5-1
d_call: .
cdr3_nt: TGCGCCAGCAGCTTGGACAGGAACACCGGGGAGCTGTTTTTT
cdr3_aa: CASSLDRNTGELFF

j_call: TRBJ1-1
clone_size: .
v_call: TRBV9
d_call: TRBD1
cdr3_nt: TGTGCCAGCAGCGTTCGGCCGGGACAGGGGCCTGAAGCTTTCTTT
cdr3_aa: CASSVRPGQGPEAFF

j_call: TRBJ1-1
clone_size: .
v_call: TRBV6-5
d_call: TRBD1
cdr3_nt: TGTGCCAGCATAAACAGGGGGGTTGAAGCTTTCTTT
cdr3_aa: CASINRGVEAFF

j_call: TRBJ1-1
clone_size: .
v_call: TRBV11-2
d_call: .
cdr3_nt: TGTGCCAGCAGCTTAGTGGGACTGAGCACTGAAGCTTTCTTT
cdr3_aa: CASSLVGLSTEAFF

j_call: TRBJ2-1
clone_size: .
v_call: TRBV11-2
d_call: TRBD2
cdr3_nt: TGTGCCAGCAGCTTAGTGGGACTAGCGGCCTGGGATGAGCAGTTCTTC
cdr3_aa: CASSLVGLAAWDEQFF

j_call: TRBJ1-5
clone_size: .
v_call: TRBV7-2
d_call: .
cdr3_nt: TGTGCCAGCAGCTTAGTTGCTGGGACCGGGTCCCCCCAGCATTTT
cdr3_aa: CASSLVAGTGSPQHF

j_call: TRBJ2-5
clone_size: .
v_call: TRBV5-5
d_call: TRBD2
cdr3_nt: TGTGCCAGCAGCTTGGGACTAGCGGGAGCCCAAGAGACCCAGTACTTC
cdr3_aa: CASSLGLAGAQETQYF

j_call: TRBJ1-6
clone_size: .
v_call: TRBV18
d_call: TRBD1
cdr3_nt: TGTGCCAGCTCACTCGGGACAGAGGGGCGGAATTCACCCCTCCACTTT
cdr3_aa: CASSLGTEGRNSPLHF

j_call: TRBJ1-2
clone_size: .
v_call: TRBV9
d_call: .
cdr3_nt: TGTGCCAGCAGCGAGGGAGGTCATGGCTACACCTTC
cdr3_aa: CASSEGGHGYTF

j_call: TRBJ2-1
clone_size: .
v_call: TRBV19
d_call: TRBD2
cdr3_nt: TGTGCCAGTAGTCAACTAGCGGAATCGAATGAGCAGTTCTTC
cdr3_aa: CASSQLAESNEQFF

j_call: TRBJ1-1
clone_size: many
v_call: TRBV7-6
d_call: TRBD1
cdr3_nt: TGTGCCAGCAGCATTCTCACAGGGGGTGGCACTGAAGCTTTCTTT
cdr3_aa: CASSILTGGGTEAFF

j_call: TRBJ1-2
clone_size: .
v_call: TRBV30
d_call: .
cdr3_nt: TGTGCCTGGAGTGTCGGGGGGCTGATTCGGGGCTACACCTTC
cdr3_aa: CAWSVGGLIRGYTF

j_call: TRBJ2-2
clone_size: .
v_call: TRBV11-2
d_call: .
cdr3_nt: TGTGCCAGCAGCTTATTATACACCGGGGAGCTGTTTTTT
cdr3_aa: CASSLLYTGELFF

j_call: TRBJ2-6
clone_size: .
v_call: TRBV7-3
d_call: TRBD1
cdr3_nt: TGTGCCAGCAGCCAACTCCCCATTGACAGGGCTGGGGCCAACGTCCTGACTTTC
cdr3_aa: CASSQLPIDRAGANVLTF

j_call: TRBJ2-7
clone_size: .
v_call: TRBV20-1
d_call: .
cdr3_nt: TGCAGTGCTAGTCGGCCGGACGGGGGACATATCTCCTACGAGCAGTACTTC
cdr3_aa: CSASRPDGGHISYEQYF

j_call: TRBJ1-5
clone_size: few
v_call: TRBV19
d_call: TRBD1
cdr3_nt: TGTGCCAGTAGCGACAGGGGAAGCAATCAGCCCCAGCATTTT
cdr3_aa: CASSDRGSNQPQHF

j_call: TRBJ2-5
clone_size: .
v_call: TRBV5-5
d_call: TRBD1
cdr3_nt: TGTGCCAGCAGCCTAACTCGGGACAGGGGGGCGGAGACCCAGTACTTC
cdr3_aa: CASSLTRDRGAETQYF

j_call: TRBJ2-2
clone_size: .
v_call: TRBV19
d_call: .
cdr3_nt: TGTGCCAGTAGTATCCGGGGTCGATACACCGGGGAGCTGTTTTTT
cdr3_aa: CASSIRGRYTGELFF

j_call: TRBJ2-4
clone_size: .
v_call: TRBV2
d_call: TRBD2
cdr3_nt: TGTGCCAGCAGCGGCCCGGGACTAGCGGGGGCCCTAGCCAAAAACATTCAGTACTTC
cdr3_aa: CASSGPGLAGALAKNIQYF

j_call: TRBJ2-3
clone_size: .
v_call: TRBV7-9
d_call: .
cdr3_nt: TGTGCCAGCAGCTTAGTATTCGGGGCTGGCACAGATACGCAGTATTTT
cdr3_aa: CASSLVFGAGTDTQYF

j_call: TRBJ2-5
clone_size: .
v_call: TRBV5-1
d_call: .
cdr3_nt: TGCGCCAGCAGCTTGATCGGGCGGGAGACCCAGTACTTC
cdr3_aa: CASSLIGRETQYF

j_call: TRBJ1-4
clone_size: .
v_call: TRBV11-2
d_call: .
cdr3_nt: TGTGCCAGCAGCAGGGGGGGAACTAATGAAAAACTGTTTTTT
cdr3_aa: CASSRGGTNEKLFF

j_call: TRBJ2-2
clone_size: .
v_call: TRBV12-3/TRBV12-4
d_call: .
cdr3_nt: TGTGCCAGCAGTTTAGCAGGGGCCGGGGAGCTGTTTTTT
cdr3_aa: CASSLAGAGELFF

j_call: TRBJ2-7
clone_size: .
v_call: TRBV14
d_call: TRBD1
cdr3_nt: TGTGCCAGCAGCCCCGGGACAGGCTCCTACGAGCAGTACTTC
cdr3_aa: CASSPGTGSYEQYF